This record looks at one T cell receptor (beta chain) sequence and its context. The assay was immunoSEQ multiplex PCR, and TCRdb's table has in-frame clones only and misses some. The sample holds approximately 88,000 clones; roughly nine tenths are singletons and the top ten take 5.4%. Germline loops: CDR1 LNHDA, CDR2 SQIVND (reference sequence). V lost 3 bases and J lost 8; bases outside the gene matches: 8. The CDR3 spans 14 residues. The sample comes from a study of T cell responses to AZD1222 COVID-19 vaccine. The chain carries TRBV19 and TRBJ1-1, with 8 bases that match TRBD1. Source: peripheral blood, taken 28 days after the second AZD1222 dose. The TCR comes from an adult who received the AZD1222 COVID-19 vaccine. The CDR3 bases are TGTGCCAGTAGTATCATACAGGGGGTTGGAGAAGCTTTCTTT. Translated, it gives CASSIIQGVGEAFF. Based on the CDR3 plus reference TRBV19 and TRBJ1-1, the full variable domain is DGGITQSPKYLFRKEGQNVTLSCEQNLNHDAMYWYRQDPGQGLRLIYYSQIVNDFQKGDIAEGYSVSREKKESFPLTVTSAQKNPTAFYLCASSIIQGVGEAFFGQGTRLTVV.